This TCR beta chain derives from a study of T cell changes during pregnancy in multiple sclerosis. Trimming removed 1 base from V and 1 base from J, with 11 bases in between. This CDR3 is built from 15 residues. Germline V gene lookup returns CDR1 SGHNT and CDR2 YYREEE (reference sequence). Libraries were prepared by immunoSEQ multiplex PCR; TCRdb keeps only in-frame clonotypes and omits some of them. The sample has approximately 88,000 clones, 92% seen once. The sequences come from peripheral blood, collected in the first trimester of pregnancy. V gene TRBV5-4 combines with J gene TRBJ1-1; D is possibly TRBD1 (5 bases). The sequence was collected from a female donor with multiple sclerosis, enrolled in a pregnancy study. CDR3 coding DNA: TGTGCCAGCAGCTTGCATCAGACAGAGAACACTGAAGCTTTCTTT. Protein product: CASSLHQTENTEAFF.